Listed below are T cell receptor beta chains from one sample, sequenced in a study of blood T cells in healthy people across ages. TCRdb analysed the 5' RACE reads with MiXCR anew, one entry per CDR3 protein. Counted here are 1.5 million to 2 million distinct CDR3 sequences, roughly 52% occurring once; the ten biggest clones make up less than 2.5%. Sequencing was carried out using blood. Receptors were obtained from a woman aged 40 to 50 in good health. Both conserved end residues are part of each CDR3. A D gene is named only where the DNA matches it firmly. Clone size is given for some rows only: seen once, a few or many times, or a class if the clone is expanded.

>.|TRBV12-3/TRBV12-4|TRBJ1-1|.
CASPNRGGANTEAFF
TGTGCCAGCCCCAACCGAGGAGGAGCCAACACTGAAGCTTTCTTT
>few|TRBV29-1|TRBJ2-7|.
CSVEVSTGTYEQYF
TGCAGCGTTGAGGTTTCGACAGGAACCTACGAGCAGTACTTC
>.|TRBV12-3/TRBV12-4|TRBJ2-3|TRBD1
CASRFDRGITDTQYF
TGTGCCAGCAGGTTCGACAGGGGGATAACAGATACGCAGTATTTT
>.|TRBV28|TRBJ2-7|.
CASSPSRVGDDKDLYEQYF
TGTGCCAGCAGCCCCTCTAGGGTGGGCGACGACAAAGATCTCTACGAGCAGTACTTC
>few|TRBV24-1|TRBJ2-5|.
CATSDPYADRLLYQETQYF
TGTGCCACCAGTGATCCCTATGCGGACAGACTCTTGTACCAAGAGACCCAGTACTTC
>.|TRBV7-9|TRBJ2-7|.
CASSLVGGSNSYEQYF
TGTGCCAGCAGCTTAGTCGGGGGCTCCAACTCCTACGAGCAGTACTTC
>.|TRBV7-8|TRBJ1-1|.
CASSLRPPGSNTEAFF
TGTGCCAGCAGCTTAAGGCCTCCAGGTTCGAACACTGAAGCTTTCTTT
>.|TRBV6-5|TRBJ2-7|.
CASSYFGPSYEQYF
TGTGCCAGCAGTTACTTCGGGCCCTCCTACGAGCAGTACTTC
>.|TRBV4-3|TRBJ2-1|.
CASSHPDHNEQFF
TGCGCCAGCAGCCACCCCGATCACAATGAGCAGTTCTTC
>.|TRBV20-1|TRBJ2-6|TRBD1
CSARAILRDRNSGANVLTF
TGCAGTGCTAGGGCTATACTACGGGACAGAAACTCTGGGGCCAACGTCCTGACTTTC
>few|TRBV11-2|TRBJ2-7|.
CASSLDVRGVQYF
TGTGCCAGCAGCTTAGATGTGAGGGGGGTGCAGTACTTC
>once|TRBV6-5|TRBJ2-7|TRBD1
CASIGQGPSNEQYF
TGTGCCAGCATTGGACAGGGGCCCAGCAATGAGCAGTACTTC
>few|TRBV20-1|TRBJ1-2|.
CSAPPSRTENYGYTF
TGCAGTGCCCCACCCTCTCGGACGGAGAACTATGGCTACACCTTC
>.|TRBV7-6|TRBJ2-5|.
CASSLYLDRTEETQYF
TGTGCCAGCAGCTTATATCTGGACAGAACGGAGGAGACCCAGTACTTC
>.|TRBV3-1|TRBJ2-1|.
CASSQEGYKYNEQFF
TGTGCCAGCAGCCAAGAGGGATACAAGTACAATGAGCAGTTCTTC
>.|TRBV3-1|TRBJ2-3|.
CASSDEINTDTQYF
TGTGCCAGCAGCGACGAAATAAACACAGATACGCAGTATTTT
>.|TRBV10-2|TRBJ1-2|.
CASSESISYGYTF
TGCGCCAGCAGTGAGTCAATCTCCTATGGCTACACCTTC
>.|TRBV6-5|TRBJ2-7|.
CASSYGGGTYEQYF
TGTGCCAGCAGTTACGGTGGCGGGACCTACGAGCAGTACTTC
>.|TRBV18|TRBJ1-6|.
CASAQRDSPLHF
TGTGCCAGCGCACAGCGGGATTCACCCCTCCACTTT
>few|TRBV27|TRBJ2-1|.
CASSLSGRAEQFF
TGTGCCAGCAGTTTATCGGGGCGGGCCGAGCAGTTCTTC
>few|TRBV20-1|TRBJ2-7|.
CSARDLTPGEHEQYF
TGCAGTGCTAGAGATCTAACTCCCGGGGAACACGAGCAGTACTTC
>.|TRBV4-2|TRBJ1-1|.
CASSQPGTPREAFF
TGTGCCAGCAGCCAACCCGGAACGCCAAGGGAAGCTTTCTTT
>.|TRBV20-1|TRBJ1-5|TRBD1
CSARDPGQGFGLSNQPQHF
TGCAGTGCTAGAGATCCGGGACAGGGGTTCGGCCTTAGCAATCAGCCCCAGCATTTT
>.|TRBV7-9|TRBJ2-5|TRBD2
CASTRLAGIGETQYF
TGTGCCAGCACCCGACTAGCGGGTATTGGAGAGACCCAGTACTTC